These 27 T cell receptor beta chains came from one sample sequenced in a study of response to subunit inactivated influenza vaccine. TCRdb re-called the RT-PCR reads with MiXCR, one entry per CDR3 protein. The sample shows about 480,000 distinct CDR3 sequences, 10% to 15% of them seen only once. The sequencing here drew on PBMCs from blood, taken about 6 weeks after vaccination. All receptors derive from a man aged 45 to 65 who received an inactivated influenza vaccine.

In its sample, this clonotype was seen a few times. The chain has TRBV11-1 and TRBJ2-1, with 10 bases matching TRBD2. This CDR3 region has 18 residues. The V segment lost 6 bases and the J segment 0 bases; nucleotides outside the gene matches: 11. The germline V gene has CDR1 SGHAT and CDR2 FQDESV (reference sequence). CDR3 in DNA: TGTGCCAGCAGTTCAACTAGCGGGACGGCGAGCTCCTACAATGAGCAGTTCTTC. Protein sequence: CASSSTSGTASSYNEQFF.

This clonotype was seen at least ten times. The chain employs TRBV29-1 and TRBJ2-2, with 10 bases aligning to TRBD2. The CDR3 is made up of 15 amino acids. In germline, CDR1 is SQVTM, CDR2 ANQGSEA. Germline trimming cut 4 bases from V and 4 bases from J; bases unmatched to any gene: 6. The CDR3 loop reads CSVVLERGGTGELFF. CDR3 nucleotides: TGCAGCGTTGTTCTTGAGCGGGGGGGCACCGGGGAGCTGTTTTTT.

V gene TRBV7-9 combines with J gene TRBJ2-5; no firm D call. Germline V gives CDR1 SEHNR, CDR2 FQNEAQ (reference sequence). V lost 2 bases, J lost 1 base, and 8 bases lay in between. The CDR3 spans 14 residues. The CDR3, as DNA: TGTGCCAGCAGCTTATTACAGAGCCAAGAGACCCAGTACTTC. It yields the protein CASSLLQSQETQYF.

The J gene is TRBJ2-1, the V gene TRBV6-5; TRBD2 agrees at 10 bases. Germline CDR1 reads MNHEY; CDR2 reads SVGAGI. The V and J ends lost 1 base and 1 base, in that order; junction bases with no gene match: 4. The CDR3 covers 17 residues. Here the CDR3 reads CASSYFPSGSSYNEQFF. CDR3 coding DNA: TGTGCCAGCAGTTACTTCCCTAGCGGGAGTTCCTACAATGAGCAGTTCTTC.

This clonotype was found many times. The chain couples TRBV7-2 to TRBJ1-4; 8 bases agree with TRBD1. V gave up 3 bases and J gave up 7 bases; unmatched junction bases: 1. The CDR3 totals 13 residues. Germline loops: CDR1 SGHTA, CDR2 FQGNSA. CDR3 sequence: CASSFRGREKLFF. DNA for the CDR3: TGTGCCAGCAGCTTCAGGGGGCGTGAAAAACTGTTTTTT. Full variable domain (missing parts from reference TRBV7-2 and TRBJ1-4): GAGVSQSPSNKVTEKGKDVELRCDPISGHTALYWYRQSLGQGLEFLIYFQGNSAPDKSGLPSDRFSAERTGGSVSTLTIQRTQQEDSAVYLCASSFRGREKLFFGSGTQLSVL.

This clonotype was seen many times. The chain carries TRBV18 and TRBJ1-2; TRBD1 matches at 7 bases. There are 15 residues in the CDR3. V lost 0 bases and J lost 4; bases outside the gene matches: 5. Germline V gene sequence: CDR1 KGHSH, CDR2 LQKENI. The DNA for the CDR3 is TGTGCCAGCTCACCACCGACAGGGCGGACCTATGGCTACACCTTC. This encodes CASSPPTGRTYGYTF.

The chain has TRBV5-1 and TRBJ1-1; 7 bases fit TRBD1. V shed 3 bases, J shed 0 bases, and the junction held 5 bases outside the gene matches. CDR3 size: 15 residues. CDR1 and CDR2 (germline): SGHRS, YFSETQ. The CDR3 bases are TGCGCCAGCAGCTGGGGACAGAACATGAACACTGAAGCTTTCTTT. Residues: CASSWGQNMNTEAFF.

This clonotype was detected only a few times. The gene calls are TRBV5-5 and TRBJ2-1; no reliable D call. With 0 bases removed from V and 2 bases from J, the gap between germline ends came to 15 bases. CDR1 SGHKS and CDR2 YYEKEE come from the germline V gene (reference sequence). CDR3 length: 17 residues. In DNA form, the CDR3 reads TGTGCCAGCAGCTTGGAATTGAGCACCGTCCCCTACAATGAGCAGTTCTTC. Translation: CASSLELSTVPYNEQFF.

This rearrangement joins TRBV12-3 or TRBV12-4 to TRBJ2-7; maybe TRBD2 (6 bases). This CDR3 has 11 residues. V was shortened by 9 bases and J by 2 bases, with 8 bases between the two germline ends. Here the CDR3 DNA reads TGTGCCAGTACGGGGGCCTACGAGCAGTACTTC. Its protein product is CASTGAYEQYF.

V is TRBV20-1 and J is TRBJ2-3; D is unresolved. The CDR3 contains 15 residues. CDR1 is DFQATT, CDR2 SNEGSKA, per germline (reference sequence). The germline V and J ends were trimmed by 6 bases and 0 bases, with 16 bases remaining between them. The CDR3 DNA sequence: TGCAGTGCGCAAGACCTGGAGACTAGCACAGATACGCAGTATTTT. Translation: CSAQDLETSTDTQYF.

The V and J genes are TRBV12-5 and TRBJ2-7; D not certain. Deletions cut 6 bases from V and 2 bases from J, with 8 bases between. This CDR3 spans 12 amino acids. From germline, CDR1 is LGHNT and CDR2 FRNRAP. The CDR3, as DNA: TGTGCTAGTGGGCTATCCACCTACGAGCAGTACTTC. Its protein is CASGLSTYEQYF.

The table lists this clonotype with a few counts. The rearrangement links TRBV24-1 to TRBJ2-2; 15 bases align to TRBD2. The CDR3 is made up of 17 amino acids. J gave up 7 bases and V 2 bases, and 4 bases lay outside the gene matches. CDR1 and CDR2 (germline): KGHDR, SFDVKD. The CDR3 nucleotides read TGTGCCACCAGTGATTCCGGACTAGCGGGAGGGAACGGGGAGCTGTTTTTT. This gives the protein CATSDSGLAGGNGELFF.

This clonotype was detected a few times. The V and J genes are TRBV6-5 and TRBJ2-3; maybe TRBD2 (6 bases). Trimming took 0 bases from V and 2 from J, leaving 12 bases between them. Germline V gene sequence: CDR1 MNHEY, CDR2 SVGAGI. The length of the CDR3 is 16 residues. Here the CDR3 reads CASSYSGTPPTDTQYF. In nucleotides, the CDR3 is TGTGCCAGCAGTTACTCCGGGACTCCCCCCACAGATACGCAGTATTTT.

The V call is TRBV6-1, the J call TRBJ2-7, with 9 bases lining up with TRBD2. The germline V gene encodes CDR1 MNHNS and CDR2 SASEGT. Trimming cost V 5 bases and J 0 bases; bases outside gene matches: 14. The CDR3 extends over 18 amino acids. The CDR3 reads CASSQVLAGPVSSYEQYF. The CDR3 coding sequence is TGTGCCAGCAGTCAGGTACTAGCGGGCCCCGTTAGCTCCTACGAGCAGTACTTC.

This chain links TRBV20-1 with TRBJ1-5; D is possibly TRBD1 (6 bases). Trimming left V 5 bases short and J 7 bases short, with 21 bases between. This CDR3 comprises 15 residues. From germline, CDR1 is DFQATT and CDR2 SNEGSKA (reference sequence). CDR3 protein: CSAGFGGRVRQPQHF. The CDR3 DNA is TGCAGTGCTGGCTTTGGGGGGCGGGTAAGGCAGCCCCAGCATTTT.

This clonotype showed up just a few times. J is TRBJ1-3 and V is TRBV27; D gene ambiguous. The germline CDR1 and CDR2 sequences are MNHEY and SMNVEV (reference sequence). The V gene lost 6 bases and the J gene lost 6 bases, with 9 bases spanning the gap. The CDR3 sequence is 12 residues long. The CDR3 nucleotides read TGTGCCAGCAGGGATTGGGAAAACACCATATATTTT. It yields the protein CASRDWENTIYF.

This clonotype was counted a few times. CDR3 DNA sequence: TGTGCCAGCAGACCCGGGACAGGGGTCAACACTGAAGCTTTCTTT. Protein sequence: CASRPGTGVNTEAFF. The V gene is TRBV6-2 or TRBV6-3, the J gene TRBJ1-1; 10 positions match TRBD1. Germline assignment: CDR1 MNHEY and CDR2 SVGEGT. The CDR3 covers 15 residues. The trim removed 6 bases at V and 2 bases at J, leaving 6 bases unmatched.

This chain joins TRBV4-2 and TRBJ2-2; D tentatively fits TRBD1 or TRBD2 (5 bases each). V was shortened by 0 bases and J by 3 bases, with 11 bases between the two germline ends. The CDR3 is made up of 16 amino acids. CDR1 is LGHNA, CDR2 YNFKEQ, per germline. In DNA, the CDR3 is TGTGCCAGCAGCCAAGACGCCGGGGCGGACACCGGGGAGCTGTTTTTT. Encoded protein: CASSQDAGADTGELFF.

In its sample, this clonotype was seen many times. The V gene is TRBV6-5, the J gene TRBJ2-7; 8 nucleotides match TRBD1. The CDR3 has 15 residues. The germline gives CDR1 MNHEY, CDR2 SVGAGI. J lost 5 bases, V lost 0 bases, and 6 bases had no gene match. For the CDR3, the DNA is TGTGCCAGCAGTTACTCGAGGACAGGGTTCGACGAGCAGTACTTC. It encodes CASSYSRTGFDEQYF.

The CDR3 loop is CASSQDFSGLAKNIQYF. CDR3 in DNA: TGCGCCAGCAGCCAAGATTTTAGCGGGCTAGCCAAAAACATTCAGTACTTC. This chain joins TRBV4-3 and TRBJ2-4; 7 bases match TRBD2. The CDR3 consists of 17 residues. The J segment lost 0 bases and the V segment lost 0 bases, leaving 5 bases of the junction unmatched. Per the germline V gene, CDR1 is LGHNA and CDR2 is YSLEER.

This chain links TRBV5-6 with TRBJ2-7, with D hard to call. Germline V gene sequence: CDR1 SGHDT, CDR2 YYEEEE. CDR3 length: 14 residues. Trimming took off 0 bases at V and 5 bases at J, with 12 bases between the two ends. The CDR3 spells CASSLGHRRDEQYF. The CDR3, as DNA: TGTGCCAGCAGCTTGGGGCATCGTCGGGACGAGCAGTACTTC.

V gene TRBV6-2 or TRBV6-3 combines with J gene TRBJ2-5, with 11 bases identical to TRBD1. Looked up from germline, CDR1 is MNHEY and CDR2 is SVGEGT. Losses at the gene ends were 5 bases for V and 3 bases for J; bases not matched to a gene: 5. The CDR3 is made up of 15 amino acids. Here the CDR3 reads CASSTRTGGEETQYF. The CDR3 nucleotides read TGTGCCAGCAGTACCCGGACAGGGGGCGAAGAGACCCAGTACTTC.

This clonotype was recorded a few times. The CDR3 protein is CASSLTPAGGYTF. The DNA for the CDR3 is TGTGCCAGCAGCTTAACGCCGGCCGGTGGCTACACCTTC. The chain carries TRBV7-2 and TRBJ1-2; D unresolved. Germline-derived CDR1 and CDR2 are SGHTA and FQGNSA. CDR3 length: 13 amino acids. The V end was cut by 2 bases, the J end by 7 bases, with 11 bases between. Filled out from reference TRBV7-2 and TRBJ1-2, the complete variable domain reads GAGVSQSPSNKVTEKGKDVELRCDPISGHTALYWYRQSLGQGLEFLIYFQGNSAPDKSGLPSDRFSAERTGGSVSTLTIQRTQQEDSAVYLCASSLTPAGGYTFGSGTRLTVV.

This chain joins TRBV12-3 or TRBV12-4 and TRBJ2-1; TRBD1 might be the D (5 bases). This CDR3 region has 16 residues. Deletions cut 4 bases from V and 0 bases from J, with 13 bases between. The chain's CDR3 is CASSSSRASSYNEQFF. Here the CDR3 DNA reads TGTGCCAGCAGTTCCAGCAGGGCGAGCTCCTACAATGAGCAGTTCTTC.

A few counts support this clonotype. This chain connects TRBV11-1 to TRBJ2-1, with a weak D call TRBD1 (5 bases). This CDR3 contains 12 residues. In germline, CDR1 is SGHAT, CDR2 FQDESV (reference sequence). The V and J ends lost 2 bases and 9 bases respectively, with 8 bases between them. The CDR3 loop is CASSLWGSEQFF. The CDR3 DNA reads TGTGCCAGCAGCTTATGGGGCAGTGAGCAGTTCTTC.

The table lists this clonotype with many counts. The rearrangement joins TRBV4-3 to TRBJ2-1; D possibly corresponds to TRBD1 (5 bases). V lost 5 bases and J 0 bases, leaving 8 bases between the germline ends. The CDR3 is made up of 14 amino acids. Looked up from germline, CDR1 is LGHNA and CDR2 is YSLEER. DNA for the CDR3: TGCGCCAGCAGCAAGGGGTACTCCTACAATGAGCAGTTCTTC. Residues: CASSKGYSYNEQFF.

This clonotype was seen more than once but under ten times. The V call is TRBV7-2, the J call TRBJ2-7; 8 bases are a match to TRBD2. Germline V gene lookup returns CDR1 SGHTA and CDR2 FQGNSA. The CDR3 has 16 amino acids. Losses at the gene ends were 4 bases for V and 0 bases for J; bases not matched to a gene: 8. DNA for the CDR3: TGTGCCAGCAGCTCCCGTAGCGGGACAATCTCCTACGAGCAGTACTTC. It is translated as CASSSRSGTISYEQYF.